This T cell receptor (beta chain) originates from a study of cytomegalovirus exposure and HLA in healthy donors. There are 11 residues in the CDR3. Germline V gives CDR1 SGHRS, CDR2 YFSETQ. V lost 2 bases and J 9 bases, leaving 8 bases between the germline ends. The PCR ran on 60 Vbeta and 13 Jbeta primers. Libraries were prepared by immunoSEQ multiplex PCR; TCRdb keeps only in-frame clonotypes and omits some of them. The data contain under 200,000 clones, more than 75% of them singletons. Study conclusions and caveats: The presence/absence work took it that sequencing depth was about the same across donors. CMV serostatus was the only immune exposure information that was available. Using the classifier, cytomegalovirus status was reportedly diagnosed with high specificity and sensitivity. In a later analysis, HLA-C alleles had the fewest associated TCRs, DRB1 alleles the most.

About this clone itself: Its antigen is unidentified.

The TCR originated in a girl aged 2 to 10 in good health and CMV-seropositive. The V call is TRBV5-1, the J call TRBJ1-2; D remains ambiguous. Material for sequencing was PBMCs. The CDR3 region is CASSFGTSYTF. CDR3 coding DNA: TGCGCCAGCAGCTTCGGCACTAGCTACACCTTC.